This T cell receptor beta chain was identified during a study of PD-L1 blockade in urothelial cancer. Across the whole study: Patients had undergone 0 to 3 prior chemotherapy regimens.

Spiking of synthetic TCR analog templates was performed in each PCR. Sequenced by immunoSEQ multiplex PCR; TCRdb stores in-frame clones only, minus some. The sample shows tens of thousands of clones, about 83% of them seen only once. Time point reported: pretreatment peripheral blood. Patient disease was locally advanced or metastatic urothelial carcinoma. The germline gives CDR1 LNHDA, CDR2 SQIVND (reference sequence). The length of the CDR3 is 15 residues. V was pared by 3 bases and J by 2 bases, with 6 bases of the junction left unmatched. This clonotype was obtained from a woman between 65 and 79 years old with urothelial cancer. The chain uses TRBV19 and TRBJ2-7, with 8 bases that match TRBD1. The material sequenced was PBMCs, taken around atezolizumab (anti-PD-L1) treatment. CDR3 in DNA: TGTGCCAGTAGTATCAGGGGGCCTGAGGCCTACGAGCAGTACTTC. It codes for CASSIRGPEAYEQYF.